The rows below give T cell receptor beta chains drawn from one sample of a study of T cells in Graves' hyperthyroidism and ophthalmopathy. TCRdb itself ran the multiplex PCR reads through MiXCR, one entry per CDR3 protein. The repertoire consists of hundreds of thousands of distinct CDR3 sequences, with less than 30% occurring once and the leading ten covering approximately 30%. The material sequenced was blood. Every receptor here comes from a man in his forties with Graves' hyperthyroidism that later progressed to Graves' ophthalmopathy. The CDR3 runs from the conserved cysteine through the conserved F or W. Each record gives: clone size, V gene, J gene, D gene, CDR3 protein, CDR3 DNA. D genes are given only for firm matches. Part of the rows lack a size; the others show once, few, many or a class for expanded clones.

many	TRBV6-1	TRBJ2-5	.	CASSEGPTDQETQYF	TGTGCCAGCAGTGAAGGTCCGACCGACCAAGAGACCCAGTACTTC
many	TRBV5-1	TRBJ2-5	.	CASRANAETQYF	TGCGCCAGCAGGGCGAACGCAGAGACCCAGTACTTC
.	TRBV11-2	TRBJ2-5	TRBD2	CASSPRLGSGVQETQYF	TGTGCCAGCAGCCCCAGGCTGGGTAGCGGGGTACAAGAGACCCAGTACTTC
.	TRBV5-1	TRBJ2-6	TRBD1	CASSWRQGSSGANVLTF	TGCGCCAGCAGTTGGAGACAGGGGAGCTCTGGGGCCAACGTCCTGACTTTC
.	TRBV12-3/TRBV12-4	TRBJ2-7	.	CASRTTSQLEQYF	TGTGCCAGCAGAACCACCTCCCAATTGGAGCAGTACTTC
many	TRBV28	TRBJ2-5	TRBD2	CASSLQGSGRATPASTQYF	TGTGCCAGCAGTTTACAGGGTAGCGGGAGGGCAACACCAGCATCGACCCAGTACTTC
once	TRBV20-1	TRBJ2-7	.	CSATYLTGRFYEQYF	TGCAGTGCTACATACCTGACAGGGAGGTTCTACGAGCAGTACTTC
many	TRBV28	TRBJ2-7	TRBD2	CASSPRLAGVGYEQYF	TGTGCCAGCAGTCCTAGACTAGCGGGAGTGGGCTACGAGCAGTACTTC
many	TRBV2	TRBJ2-7	.	CASSEQIIYEQYF	TGTGCCAGCAGTGAACAGATCATCTACGAGCAGTACTTC
many	TRBV5-6	TRBJ2-2	TRBD2	CASSLQAGVTNTGELFF	TGTGCCAGCAGCTTGCAGGCGGGAGTGACTAACACCGGGGAGCTGTTTTTT
many	TRBV18	TRBJ1-2	.	CASSPAAAINGYTF	TGTGCCAGCTCACCGGCGGCAGCGATTAATGGCTACACCTTC
many	TRBV27	TRBJ2-7	.	CASSPTLGWFDEQYF	TGTGCCAGCAGTCCCACTTTGGGGTGGTTCGACGAGCAGTACTTC
many	TRBV7-2	TRBJ2-7	.	CASSLATGAGYEQYF	TGTGCCAGCAGCTTAGCAACGGGGGCCGGATACGAGCAGTACTTC
.	TRBV2	TRBJ2-7	.	CASLGWNEQYF	TGTGCCAGTTTAGGGTGGAACGAGCAGTACTTC
many	TRBV20-1	TRBJ2-5	.	CSATTPDSTGFIETQYF	TGCAGTGCCACAACCCCAGACAGTACCGGTTTTATAGAGACCCAGTACTTC
.	TRBV28	TRBJ1-1	.	CASRRGGLGTEAFF	TGTGCCAGCAGGCGAGGGGGATTGGGCACTGAAGCTTTCTTT